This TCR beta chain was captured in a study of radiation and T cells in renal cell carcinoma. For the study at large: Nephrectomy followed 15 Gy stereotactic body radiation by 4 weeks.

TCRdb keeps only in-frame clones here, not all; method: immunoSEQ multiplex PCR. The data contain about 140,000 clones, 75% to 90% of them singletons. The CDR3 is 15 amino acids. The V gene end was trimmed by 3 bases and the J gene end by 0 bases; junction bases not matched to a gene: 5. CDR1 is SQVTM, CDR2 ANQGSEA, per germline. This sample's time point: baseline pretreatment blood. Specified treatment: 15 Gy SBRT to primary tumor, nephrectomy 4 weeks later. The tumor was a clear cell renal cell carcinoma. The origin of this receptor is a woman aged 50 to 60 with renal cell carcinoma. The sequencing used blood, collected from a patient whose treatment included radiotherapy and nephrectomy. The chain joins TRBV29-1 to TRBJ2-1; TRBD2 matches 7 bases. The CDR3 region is CSVEVGGSSYNEQFF. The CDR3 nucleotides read TGCAGCGTTGAGGTGGGGGGGAGCTCCTACAATGAGCAGTTCTTC.